What follows are 10 T cell receptor beta chains derived from one specimen sequenced in a study of CD8 T cells in Susac syndrome. Random hexamers primed reverse transcription of 0.5 to 1 ug RNA. TCRdb reprocessed the immunoSEQ multiplex PCR reads via MiXCR and lists one record per CDR3 protein. Counted here are about 210,000 distinct CDR3 sequences, approximately 94% occurring once; the ten biggest clones make up 0.1%. Material for sequencing was CD4+ T cells from PBMCs. The receptors stem from a human donor in good health.

The chain links TRBV18 to TRBJ2-5; D is uncertain. Trimming left V 3 bases short and J 5 bases short, with 7 bases between. From germline, CDR1 is KGHSH and CDR2 LQKENI. This CDR3 is 12 amino acids long. The CDR3 is CASSPVEETQYF. The CDR3 nucleotides read TGTGCCAGCTCACCCGTTGAGGAGACCCAGTACTTC.

This chain links TRBV18 with TRBJ2-3; 8 bases map to TRBD2. Germline CDR1 is KGHSH and CDR2 is LQKENI. CDR3 length: 16 amino acids. The J segment lost 5 bases and the V segment lost 1 base, leaving 8 bases of the junction unmatched. DNA for the CDR3: TGTGCCAGCTCACCACGTGCCGGGGGGGCTGGAGATACGCAGTATTTT. It translates to CASSPRAGGAGDTQYF.

The V and J genes are TRBV12-3 or TRBV12-4 and TRBJ1-1; tentative D call: TRBD1 (5 bases). Trimming left V 3 bases short and J 5 bases short, with 13 bases between. The CDR3 length is 14 residues. The CDR3 loop reads CASSFGTVVTEAFF. CDR3 DNA sequence: TGTGCCAGCAGTTTCGGGACGGTGGTAACTGAAGCTTTCTTT.

This chain connects TRBV2 to TRBJ1-1, with 7 nucleotides matching TRBD1. Unmatched junction bases numbered 14, after V lost 5 bases and J lost 11 bases. Germline loops: CDR1 SNHLY, CDR2 FYNNEI. CDR3 length: 14 amino acids. CDR3 DNA sequence: TGTGCCAGCAGTCCCGGTGGGGACAGTGGGAGGGCTTTCTTT. This gives the protein CASSPGGDSGRAFF.

The chain employs TRBV4-3 and TRBJ1-1; D is unresolved. Germline V gives CDR1 LGHNA, CDR2 YSLEER. The CDR3 spans 14 residues. V lost 0 bases to trimming and J lost 5 bases, with 10 bases between them. The CDR3 coding sequence is TGCGCCAGCAGCCAAGATCCGGGTCCAACTGAAGCTTTCTTT. Its translation is CASSQDPGPTEAFF.

V and J are TRBV29-1 and TRBJ1-5; the D is unclear. This CDR3 has 13 amino acids. Germline CDR1 reads SQVTM; CDR2 reads ANQGSEA. Trimming took off 4 bases at V and 5 bases at J, with 12 bases between the two ends. The CDR3 DNA sequence: TGCAGCGTTGGGCGAGGGTTGGATCAGCCCCAGCATTTT. Its protein product is CSVGRGLDQPQHF.

The rearrangement links TRBV19 to TRBJ2-7; D remains ambiguous. Germline CDR1 is LNHDA and CDR2 is SQIVND (reference sequence). Trimming removed 6 bases at V and 1 base at J, with 13 bases between. The CDR3 consists of 14 residues. The CDR3 region is CASRFSTGSYEQYF. The CDR3 DNA follows: TGTGCCAGTAGATTTTCGACCGGATCCTACGAGCAGTACTTC.

The rearrangement links TRBV28 to TRBJ2-7; TRBD1 aligns across 9 bases. The germline gives CDR1 MDHEN, CDR2 SYDVKM. The ends lost 7 bases at V and 0 bases at J; junction bases unmatched: 7. The CDR3 spans 15 residues. DNA for the CDR3: TGTGCCAGCAACAAACAGGGGGCCTACTCCTACGAGCAGTACGTC. This translates into CASNKQGAYSYEQYV.

The gene calls are TRBV7-2 and TRBJ1-2; TRBD1 aligns across 9 bases. CDR3 length: 14 amino acids. V shed 3 bases, J shed 2 bases, and the junction held 1 base outside the gene matches. Germline assignment: CDR1 SGHTA and CDR2 FQGNSA. CDR3 nucleotide sequence: TGTGCCAGCAGCTTGGGGACAGGGAACTATGGCTACACCTTC. As protein: CASSLGTGNYGYTF. Full variable domain (missing parts from reference TRBV7-2 and TRBJ1-2): GAGVSQSPSNKVTEKGKDVELRCDPISGHTALYWYRQSLGQGLEFLIYFQGNSAPDKSGLPSDRFSAERTGGSVSTLTIQRTQQEDSAVYLCASSLGTGNYGYTFGSGTRLTVV.

This chain links TRBV5-1 with TRBJ2-1; D is perhaps TRBD1 (8 bases). V lost 4 bases to trimming and J lost 0 bases, with 26 bases between them. CDR3 size: 20 residues. Germline V gene sequence: CDR1 SGHRS, CDR2 YFSETQ. The CDR3 here is CASSPSQGGRFGSSYNEQFF. CDR3 DNA: TGCGCCAGCAGCCCTTCACAGGGGGGGCGTTTCGGTAGCTCCTACAATGAGCAGTTCTTC.